The 12 T cell receptor beta chains listed next were all sequenced from one sample in a study of blood T cell repertoires in COVID-19. Assay: immunoSEQ multiplex PCR; the TCRdb copy retains only in-frame clones and omits some. The sample holds some 97,000 clones, roughly 85% seen once. Material: PBMCs or T cells enriched from blood (not recorded which). These TCRs come from a woman aged 45-60 years who had recovered from COVID-19.

The rearrangement uses TRBV10-2 and TRBJ2-7, with 9 bases aligning to TRBD2. CDR1 and CDR2 (germline): WSHSY, SAAADI. CDR3 length: 15 residues. V lost 1 base, J lost 0 bases, and 1 base stayed unmatched. The CDR3 coding sequence is TGCGCCAGCAGTGAGTTAGCGGGGGCCTCCTACGAGCAGTACTTC. It yields the protein CASSELAGASYEQYF.

The chain joins TRBV28 to TRBJ1-1; 7 bases map to TRBD1. CDR3 length: 16 residues. Losses at the gene ends were 1 base for V and 1 base for J; bases not matched to a gene: 6. Germline lookup yields CDR1 MDHEN and CDR2 SYDVKM. The CDR3 loop reads CASSLSAGGTNTEAFF. The CDR3 nucleotides are TGTGCCAGCAGTTTATCGGCAGGGGGTACGAACACTGAAGCTTTCTTT.

The gene calls are TRBV19 and TRBJ2-1; TRBD2 aligns across 7 bases. V was clipped by 9 bases and J by 6 bases; unmatched bases: 14. Germline values: CDR1 LNHDA, CDR2 SQIVND (reference sequence). The CDR3 contains 15 residues. CDR3 DNA sequence: TGTGCCAGCCAGGTGTACGGGGGGTCCGCCAATGAGCAGTTCTTC. Translating it yields CASQVYGGSANEQFF. The entire variable domain, with the rest obtained from reference TRBV19 and TRBJ2-1, is as follows: DGGITQSPKYLFRKEGQNVTLSCEQNLNHDAMYWYRQDPGQGLRLIYYSQIVNDFQKGDIAEGYSVSREKKESFPLTVTSAQKNPTAFYLCASQVYGGSANEQFFGPGTRLTVL.

This clone turned up a few times. The chain is built from TRBV18 and TRBJ2-7; 9 bases align to TRBD1. There are 14 residues in the CDR3. After removal of 5 bases from V and 3 bases from J, the junction contained 5 bases not matched to a gene. Germline V CDR1 and CDR2: KGHSH, LQKENI. In nucleotides, the CDR3 is TGTGCCAGCTCAACAGGACAGGGGAACTACGAGCAGTACTTC. It encodes CASSTGQGNYEQYF. The whole variable domain, remainder taken from reference TRBV18 and TRBJ2-7, is NAGVMQNPRHLVRRRGQEARLRCSPMKGHSHVYWYRQLPEEGLKFMVYLQKENIIDESGMPKERFSAEFPKEGPSILRIQQVVRGDSAAYFCASSTGQGNYEQYFGPGTRLTVT.

The chain combines TRBV6-1 with TRBJ2-1; D might be TRBD2 (5 bases). Looked up from germline, CDR1 is MNHNS and CDR2 is SASEGT. This CDR3 comprises 15 residues. V lost 3 bases, J lost 7 bases, and 16 bases lay in between. As DNA, the CDR3 is TGTGCCAGCAGTGACGGGGAGAGAGGCTGGAATGAGCAGTTCTTC. Its protein is CASSDGERGWNEQFF.

This clone was detected only once. This chain uses TRBV6-6 with TRBJ2-1; 10 bases map to TRBD2. Unmatched junction bases numbered 6, after V lost 5 bases and J lost 8 bases. The CDR3 contains 14 residues. The germline V gene has CDR1 MNHNY and CDR2 SVGAGI (reference sequence). The DNA of the CDR3 is TGTGCCAGCAGTCAAGGACTAGCGGTTCATGAGCAGTTCTTC. This sequence encodes CASSQGLAVHEQFF.

V usage is TRBV3-1 (or the pseudogene TRBV3-2) and J usage is TRBJ1-4, with D maybe TRBD1 (5 bases). Germline CDR1 and CDR2: LGHDT and YNNKEL (reference sequence). V was shortened by 2 bases and J by 7 bases, with 11 bases between the two germline ends. This CDR3 has 14 residues. DNA for the CDR3: TGTGCCAGCAGCCAATCAGGGTCCGGTGAAAAACTGTTTTTT. Amino acids: CASSQSGSGEKLFF.

This clone was counted once. The rearrangement links TRBV7-8 to TRBJ2-7, with D uncertain. The germline gives CDR1 SGHVS, CDR2 FQNEAQ. The CDR3 loop spans 12 amino acids. Trimming took 5 bases from V and 4 from J, leaving 9 bases between them. CDR3 bases: TGTGCCAGCAGCGGAAACAGATACGAGCAGTACTTC. Its protein product is CASSGNRYEQYF.

This sequence joins TRBV25-1 and TRBJ2-7; the match to TRBD1 covers 10 bases. This CDR3 contains 15 residues. Germline loops: CDR1 MGHDK, CDR2 SYGVNS. V lost 5 bases and J lost 7; bases outside the gene matches: 11. CDR3 loop: CASSNSRQGALEQYF. CDR3 sequence (DNA): TGTGCCAGCAGTAATAGCCGACAGGGGGCCTTGGAGCAGTACTTC.

The chain combines TRBV13 with TRBJ2-2, with D uncertain. CDR3 length: 14 residues. The V gene lost 0 bases and the J gene lost 6 bases, with 8 bases spanning the gap. Germline CDR1 reads PRHDT; CDR2 reads FYEKMQ (reference sequence). The DNA for the CDR3 is TGTGCCAGCAGCTTAGGCTACGGTCCCGGGGAGCTGTTTTTT. As protein: CASSLGYGPGELFF.

The V and J genes are TRBV11-2 and TRBJ2-1, with 8 bases matching TRBD1. The CDR3 loop spans 14 amino acids. J lost 8 bases, V lost 7 bases, and 10 bases had no gene match. Germline CDR1 SGHAT, CDR2 FQNNGV. CDR3 amino acids: CASIRGPDGDEQFF. Here the CDR3 DNA reads TGTGCCAGCATCAGGGGGCCGGATGGGGATGAGCAGTTCTTC.

This chain links TRBV5-1 with TRBJ1-6, with a weak D call TRBD1 (6 bases). CDR1 and CDR2 (germline): SGHRS, YFSETQ. V lost 2 bases to trimming and J lost 10 bases, with 13 bases between them. The CDR3 contains 14 residues. The CDR3 loop reads CASSFGAGVSPLHF. DNA for the CDR3: TGCGCCAGCAGCTTCGGGGCAGGGGTCTCACCCCTCCACTTT.